The 15 T cell receptor beta chains presented below share a single source sample, sequenced in a study of blood T cells in healthy people across ages. Primers used in a second PCR of about 6 to 11 cycles were a sample-barcoded 5' primer and a J-beta primer mix. Each CDR3 protein is one row after TCRdb ran MiXCR on the 5' RACE reads. The table includes approximately 810,000 distinct CDR3 sequences, around 34% detected once. The source material was blood. Source of these receptors: a man younger than 35 in good health.

This clonotype was counted ten times or more. The J gene is TRBJ2-7, the V gene TRBV12-3 or TRBV12-4; D is ambiguous. This CDR3 has 12 residues. Trimming left V 6 bases short and J 0 bases short, with 6 bases between. CDR3 nucleotides: TGTGCCAGCAGCCGCAACTCCTACGAGCAGTACTTC. Protein: CASSRNSYEQYF.

This clonotype has a single count. V and J are TRBV10-3 and TRBJ2-3, with D uncertain. Germline lookup yields CDR1 ENHRY and CDR2 SYGVKD. V was clipped by 2 bases and J by 4 bases, with 10 bases between them. This CDR3 comprises 14 residues. The CDR3: CAISEPLVADTQYF. The CDR3 coding sequence is TGTGCCATCAGTGAGCCCTTAGTTGCAGATACGCAGTATTTT.

This clonotype was seen repeatedly, ten times or more. The CDR3 sequence is CSVEGQTGELFF. The CDR3, as DNA: TGCAGCGTAGAGGGACAGACCGGGGAGCTGTTTTTT. The V call is TRBV29-1, the J call TRBJ2-2; TRBD1 agrees at 7 bases. In germline, CDR1 is SQVTM, CDR2 ANQGSEA. V gave up 6 bases and J gave up 5 bases; unmatched junction bases: 3. The CDR3 is 12 amino acids.

This clonotype was detected a few times. The rearrangement uses TRBV7-9 and TRBJ2-1; 7 bases are a match to TRBD1. The CDR3 length is 12 residues. Germline V lookup: CDR1 SEHNR, CDR2 FQNEAQ (reference sequence). V was pared by 5 bases and J by 9 bases, with 4 bases of the junction left unmatched. For the CDR3, the DNA is TGTGCCAGCAGCGCGGACAGGCGTGAGCAGTTCTTC. Translation: CASSADRREQFF.

The chain couples TRBV12-3 or TRBV12-4 to TRBJ2-3; D is possibly TRBD1 or TRBD2 (5 bases each). This CDR3 comprises 11 residues. V was cut by 7 bases and J by 5 bases, with 7 bases left in between. CDR3 nucleotides: TGTGCCAGCATGAGGGGAGATACGCAGTATTTT. Protein sequence: CASMRGDTQYF.

This clonotype was seen more than once but under ten times. This chain links TRBV28 with TRBJ1-2; perhaps TRBD1 as D (6 bases). Trimming took 5 bases from V and 5 from J, leaving 18 bases between them. This CDR3 region has 15 residues. CDR1 and CDR2 (germline): MDHEN, SYDVKM. The CDR3 DNA reads as TGTGCCAGCAGTGACGGGGGCCGGATGCAGTATGGCTACACCTTC. Protein sequence: CASSDGGRMQYGYTF.

The rearrangement links TRBV9 to TRBJ2-3; D is ambiguous. The V gene's germline CDR1 is SGDLS and CDR2 YYNGEE. The CDR3 is 14 amino acids. Trimming cost V 0 bases and J 2 bases, with 7 bases left between them. This CDR3 reads CASSVGQFTDTQYF. The CDR3 DNA follows: TGTGCCAGCAGCGTAGGCCAGTTCACAGATACGCAGTATTTT.

The gene calls are TRBV18 and TRBJ1-4; TRBD1 is a possible D gene (6 bases). From germline, CDR1 is KGHSH and CDR2 LQKENI. The length of the CDR3 is 17 residues. Trimming removed 3 bases from V and 5 bases from J, with 19 bases in between. CDR3 DNA sequence: TGTGCCAGCTCACCCGGGCTGGTGACAGGACTAAATGAAAAACTGTTTTTT. Its translation: CASSPGLVTGLNEKLFF.

The V call is TRBV5-1, the J call TRBJ1-1; a weak D match, TRBD1 (5 bases). The CDR3 is 13 amino acids. V gave up 3 bases and J gave up 8 bases, with 14 bases separating them. Germline assignment: CDR1 SGHRS and CDR2 YFSETQ. CDR3 residues: CASSSTGALEAFF. DNA for the CDR3: TGCGCCAGCAGCTCGACCGGGGCCCTGGAAGCTTTCTTT.

The rearrangement uses TRBV12-3 or TRBV12-4 and TRBJ2-2, with 7 positions matching TRBD2. With 7 bases clipped from V and 4 bases from J, the junction kept 12 bases outside the gene matches. The length of the CDR3 is 16 residues. CDR3 in amino acids: CASNPWGGVGTGELFF. In DNA form, the CDR3 reads TGTGCCAGCAATCCTTGGGGGGGGGTCGGCACCGGGGAGCTGTTTTTT.

The CDR3 DNA reads TGTGCCAGCAGCTTAGTGGCCAGGAACACTTATGGCTACACCTTC. Amino acid sequence: CASSLVARNTYGYTF. The chain links TRBV7-9 to TRBJ1-2; D gene unclear. V was pared by 1 base and J by 5 bases, with 14 bases between. The CDR3 has 15 residues. The V gene's germline CDR1 is SEHNR and CDR2 FQNEAQ (reference sequence).

On this clonotype: One end of the junction does not line up with germline, which may come from a read error. V and J are TRBV5-1 and TRBJ1-2; TRBD1 might be the D (5 bases). The germline gives CDR1 SGHRS, CDR2 YFSETQ. This CDR3 spans 15 amino acids. The CDR3 DNA follows: TGCGCCAACAGCTCCGACACGGGGGGTTTCTATGGCTACACCTTC. Its protein is CANSSDTGGFYGYTF.

This clonotype was seen ten or more times. This sequence joins TRBV20-1 and TRBJ2-1; D is unresolved. The CDR3 sequence is 11 residues long. V was shortened by 3 bases and J by 4 bases, with 4 bases between the two germline ends. Germline loops: CDR1 DFQATT, CDR2 SNEGSKA (reference sequence). The CDR3 DNA follows: TGCAGTGCTAGCCCTTACAATGAGCAGTTCTTC. Translation gives CSASPYNEQFF.

The chain joins TRBV3-1 to TRBJ2-5; D unclear. The V gene's germline CDR1 is LGHDT and CDR2 YNNKEL (reference sequence). V was pared by 0 bases and J by 6 bases, with 17 bases between. The CDR3 length is 16 residues. The CDR3 DNA reads TGTGCCAGCAGCCAAGATTGGAGTACAGTAGGAAAGACCCAGTACTTC. Protein: CASSQDWSTVGKTQYF.

This rearrangement joins TRBV29-1 to TRBJ1-2, with TRBD1 as a possible D gene (5 bases). V lost 4 bases, J lost 2 bases, and 11 bases lay in between. Germline-derived CDR1 and CDR2 are SQVTM and ANQGSEA. The CDR3 runs to 13 residues. DNA for the CDR3: TGCAGCGTTGGACAGAGAATCAACTATGGCTACACCTTC. Its protein is CSVGQRINYGYTF.